The rows below give T cell receptor beta chains drawn from one sample of a study of shared clonotypes between healthy human individuals. TCRdb's table, derived via immunoSEQ multiplex PCR, lists solely in-frame clones and lacks some. This sample has approximately 2.5 million clones, with roughly nine tenths found just once. Sample: naive CD4+ T cells sorted from blood. The receptor source for this set is a man aged 18 to 29 in good health. CDR3s include the opening cysteine and the closing phenylalanine or tryptophan. Each record gives: CDR3 DNA, CDR3 protein, D gene, J gene, CDR3 length, V gene, clone size. A D gene is named only where the DNA matches it firmly. Clone size is shown for a subset of rows, as once, few, many or a class of expanded clone.

cdr3_nt: TGTGCCAGCAGTCATAGCGGGAGTGGAATCGGGGAGCTGTTTTTT
cdr3_aa: CASSHSGSGIGELFF
d_call: TRBD2
j_call: TRBJ2-2
cdr3_length: 15
v_call: TRBV27
clone_size: once

cdr3_nt: TGTGCCAGCACCTACTCCGGGACCCCGACCGGGGAGCTGTTTTTT
cdr3_aa: CASTYSGTPTGELFF
d_call: NA
j_call: TRBJ2-2
cdr3_length: 15
v_call: TRBV6-5
clone_size: NA

cdr3_nt: TGCGCCAGCCCCTCGGGGTTAGGGGACTCAACTAATGAAAAACTGTTTTTT
cdr3_aa: CASPSGLGDSTNEKLFF
d_call: NA
j_call: TRBJ1-4
cdr3_length: 17
v_call: TRBV10-1
clone_size: NA

cdr3_nt: TGCGCCAGCAGTCGGTTTGAGGGCGCAGGGGACACCGGGGAGCTGTTTTTT
cdr3_aa: CASSRFEGAGDTGELFF
d_call: NA
j_call: TRBJ2-2
cdr3_length: 17
v_call: TRBV4-1
clone_size: NA

cdr3_nt: TGTGCCATCAGTGAGTCCTATGGCTACACCTTC
cdr3_aa: CAISESYGYTF
d_call: NA
j_call: TRBJ1-2
cdr3_length: 11
v_call: TRBV10-3
clone_size: NA

cdr3_nt: TGTGCCAGCAGGACTGGGGGGGGGAACACTGAAGCTTTCTTT
cdr3_aa: CASRTGGGNTEAFF
d_call: NA
j_call: TRBJ1-1
cdr3_length: 14
v_call: TRBV28
clone_size: NA

cdr3_nt: TGCGCCAGCAGCCAAGATCGCGAGACCCAGTACTTC
cdr3_aa: CASSQDRETQYF
d_call: NA
j_call: TRBJ2-5
cdr3_length: 12
v_call: TRBV4-3
clone_size: NA

cdr3_nt: TGTGCCAGCAGCCCTCAGGGGCCCAACTATGGCTACACCTTC
cdr3_aa: CASSPQGPNYGYTF
d_call: NA
j_call: TRBJ1-2
cdr3_length: 14
v_call: TRBV7-9
clone_size: NA

cdr3_nt: TGCGCCAGCAGCGGGTCAGGGCGTACAGGGCTGTCCTACGAGCAGTACTTC
cdr3_aa: CASSGSGRTGLSYEQYF
d_call: NA
j_call: TRBJ2-7
cdr3_length: 17
v_call: TRBV5-1
clone_size: once

cdr3_nt: TGTGCCATCAGTGTAACGTCCAGGGGCCGAACCTACGAGCAGTACTTC
cdr3_aa: CAISVTSRGRTYEQYF
d_call: NA
j_call: TRBJ2-7
cdr3_length: 16
v_call: TRBV10-3
clone_size: NA

cdr3_nt: TGTGCCAGTAGTTTCCCGGGACAGGTGAGGGATACGCAGTATTTT
cdr3_aa: CASSFPGQVRDTQYF
d_call: TRBD1
j_call: TRBJ2-3
cdr3_length: 15
v_call: TRBV19
clone_size: NA

cdr3_nt: TGTGCCAGCAGCTTAGGGGCGACCGGCATCCCGGGGGAGCAGTACTTC
cdr3_aa: CASSLGATGIPGEQYF
d_call: NA
j_call: TRBJ2-7
cdr3_length: 16
v_call: TRBV7-2
clone_size: NA

cdr3_nt: TGTGCCAGCAGACTGGGACAGAGTTTTAACTATGGCTACACCTTC
cdr3_aa: CASRLGQSFNYGYTF
d_call: TRBD1
j_call: TRBJ1-2
cdr3_length: 15
v_call: TRBV6-1
clone_size: NA

cdr3_nt: TGCGCCAGCAGCTTGTCTCAGCACAGCCAAAACATTCAGTACTTC
cdr3_aa: CASSLSQHSQNIQYF
d_call: NA
j_call: TRBJ2-4
cdr3_length: 15
v_call: TRBV5-1
clone_size: once

cdr3_nt: TGTGCCAGCAGTTTCTCTTGGACAGTTGCCTACGAGCAGTACTTC
cdr3_aa: CASSFSWTVAYEQYF
d_call: NA
j_call: TRBJ2-7
cdr3_length: 15
v_call: TRBV27
clone_size: NA

cdr3_nt: TGCGCCAGCAGCCAAGTTGGAACAGCCGTCTCTGGAAACACCATATATTTT
cdr3_aa: CASSQVGTAVSGNTIYF
d_call: NA
j_call: TRBJ1-3
cdr3_length: 17
v_call: TRBV4-1
clone_size: NA

cdr3_nt: TGCGCCAGCAGCCTGGGGACAGCTCAAGAGACCCAGTACTTC
cdr3_aa: CASSLGTAQETQYF
d_call: TRBD1
j_call: TRBJ2-5
cdr3_length: 14
v_call: TRBV5-1
clone_size: NA

cdr3_nt: TGCGCCAGCAGCCCGGACAGGGTAGAGACCCAGTACTTC
cdr3_aa: CASSPDRVETQYF
d_call: TRBD1
j_call: TRBJ2-5
cdr3_length: 13
v_call: TRBV5-1
clone_size: NA

cdr3_nt: TGTGCCAGCGCCGCCCGACAGGCCCCGGGGAACACTGAAGCTTTCTTT
cdr3_aa: CASAARQAPGNTEAFF
d_call: NA
j_call: TRBJ1-1
cdr3_length: 16
v_call: TRBV2
clone_size: NA

cdr3_nt: TGTGCCAGCACAAATTCGCGGGGGGGCCACGAGCAGTACTTC
cdr3_aa: CASTNSRGGHEQYF
d_call: TRBD2
j_call: TRBJ2-7
cdr3_length: 14
v_call: TRBV13
clone_size: NA

cdr3_nt: TGTGCTAGTGGTTTTGAGGGCTTAACAGATACGCAGTATTTT
cdr3_aa: CASGFEGLTDTQYF
d_call: NA
j_call: TRBJ2-3
cdr3_length: 14
v_call: TRBV12-5
clone_size: NA

cdr3_nt: TGTGCCAGCAGTGCGACAGGAGCCGGTAACTATGGCTACACCTTC
cdr3_aa: CASSATGAGNYGYTF
d_call: NA
j_call: TRBJ1-2
cdr3_length: 15
v_call: TRBV2
clone_size: NA

cdr3_nt: TGTGCCATCAAGGCAGAGGGGGGCCAAGAGACCCAGTACTTC
cdr3_aa: CAIKAEGGQETQYF
d_call: NA
j_call: TRBJ2-5
cdr3_length: 14
v_call: TRBV10-3
clone_size: NA

cdr3_nt: TGTGCCAGCAGCCCATTCTCCGGGACACCCACCGGGGAGCTGTTTTTT
cdr3_aa: CASSPFSGTPTGELFF
d_call: NA
j_call: TRBJ2-2
cdr3_length: 16
v_call: TRBV9
clone_size: NA

cdr3_nt: TGTGCCAGCATCGCGGGGGCGTCTTTCACCGGGGAGCTGTTTTTT
cdr3_aa: CASIAGASFTGELFF
d_call: NA
j_call: TRBJ2-2
cdr3_length: 15
v_call: TRBV5-5
clone_size: NA

cdr3_nt: TGTGCCAGCAGCTTAGCTCGCCCAGGGAACAATCAGCCCCAGCATTTT
cdr3_aa: CASSLARPGNNQPQHF
d_call: NA
j_call: TRBJ1-5
cdr3_length: 16
v_call: TRBV7-9
clone_size: NA

cdr3_nt: TGTGCCAGCAGCCCCACCGGGCCGTCCTCCCTCGAGCAGTACTTC
cdr3_aa: CASSPTGPSSLEQYF
d_call: NA
j_call: TRBJ2-7
cdr3_length: 15
v_call: TRBV7-8
clone_size: NA

cdr3_nt: TGTGCCAGCAGCACCGGGGGGCCCTACAATGAGCAGTTCTTC
cdr3_aa: CASSTGGPYNEQFF
d_call: NA
j_call: TRBJ2-1
cdr3_length: 14
v_call: TRBV9
clone_size: NA

cdr3_nt: TGTGCCAGCAGCGCTTTATTTGGGGTAGAGGATGAGCAGTTCTTC
cdr3_aa: CASSALFGVEDEQFF
d_call: NA
j_call: TRBJ2-1
cdr3_length: 15
v_call: TRBV9
clone_size: once

cdr3_nt: TGCAGCGTTGAAGATCCCTCCGTAACAGATACGCAGTATTTT
cdr3_aa: CSVEDPSVTDTQYF
d_call: NA
j_call: TRBJ2-3
cdr3_length: 14
v_call: TRBV29-1
clone_size: NA

cdr3_nt: TGTGCCAGCAGCCGGACAGGGGAAGAGACCCAGTACTTC
cdr3_aa: CASSRTGEETQYF
d_call: TRBD1
j_call: TRBJ2-5
cdr3_length: 13
v_call: TRBV11-3
clone_size: NA

cdr3_nt: TGTGCCAGCAGCTTAAATATCAGGGCGATCGGCAGGGATGAGCAGTTCTTC
cdr3_aa: CASSLNIRAIGRDEQFF
d_call: NA
j_call: TRBJ2-1
cdr3_length: 17
v_call: TRBV7-2
clone_size: NA

cdr3_nt: TGTGCCAGCAGTTCAGGACAGGGTTCCTACGAGCAGTACTTC
cdr3_aa: CASSSGQGSYEQYF
d_call: TRBD1
j_call: TRBJ2-7
cdr3_length: 14
v_call: TRBV27
clone_size: NA

cdr3_nt: TGTGCCAGCAGCGAAGGGACACCGACACTTTACGAGCAGTACTTC
cdr3_aa: CASSEGTPTLYEQYF
d_call: NA
j_call: TRBJ2-7
cdr3_length: 15
v_call: TRBV6-1
clone_size: once

cdr3_nt: TGTGCCACACTAGAAGGGGGGATGAACACTGAAGCTTTCTTT
cdr3_aa: CATLEGGMNTEAFF
d_call: NA
j_call: TRBJ1-1
cdr3_length: 14
v_call: TRBV6-5
clone_size: NA

cdr3_nt: TGTGCCAGCAGCCTTAGCGGTAGCTCCTACAATGAGCAGTTCTTC
cdr3_aa: CASSLSGSSYNEQFF
d_call: NA
j_call: TRBJ2-1
cdr3_length: 15
v_call: TRBV7-9
clone_size: NA

cdr3_nt: TGTGCCTGGAGTTCCGGCACGGCGGGAGTCTGGAATGAGCAGTTCTTC
cdr3_aa: CAWSSGTAGVWNEQFF
d_call: TRBD2
j_call: TRBJ2-1
cdr3_length: 16
v_call: TRBV30
clone_size: NA

cdr3_nt: TGTGCCTCCGCCGCGGGGGAGAGGAAGGAGCAGTACTTC
cdr3_aa: CASAAGERKEQYF
d_call: TRBD2
j_call: TRBJ2-5
cdr3_length: 13
v_call: TRBV30
clone_size: once

cdr3_nt: TGTGCCAGCAGCTTGGGCGGCAGGGTCGAATCTTCCCAAGGCTACACCTTC
cdr3_aa: CASSLGGRVESSQGYTF
d_call: NA
j_call: TRBJ1-2
cdr3_length: 17
v_call: TRBV5-4
clone_size: NA